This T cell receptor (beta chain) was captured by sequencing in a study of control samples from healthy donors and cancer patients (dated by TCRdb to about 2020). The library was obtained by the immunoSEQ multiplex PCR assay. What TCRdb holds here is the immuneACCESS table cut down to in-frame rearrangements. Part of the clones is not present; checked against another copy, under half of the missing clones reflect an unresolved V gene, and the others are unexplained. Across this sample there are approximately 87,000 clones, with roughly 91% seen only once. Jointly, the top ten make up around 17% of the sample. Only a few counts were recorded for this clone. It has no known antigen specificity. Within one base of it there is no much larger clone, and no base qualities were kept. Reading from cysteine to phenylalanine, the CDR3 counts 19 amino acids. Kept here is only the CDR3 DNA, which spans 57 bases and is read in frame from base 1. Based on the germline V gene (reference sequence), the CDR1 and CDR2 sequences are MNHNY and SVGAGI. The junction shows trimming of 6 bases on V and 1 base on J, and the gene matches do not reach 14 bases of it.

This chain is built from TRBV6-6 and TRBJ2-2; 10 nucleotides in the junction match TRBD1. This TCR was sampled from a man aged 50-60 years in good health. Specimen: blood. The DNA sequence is TGTGCCAGCAGCTACGTCCCGGGACAGGGGACTTTGAACACCGGGGAGCTGTTTTTT. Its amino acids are CASSYVPGQGTLNTGELFF.